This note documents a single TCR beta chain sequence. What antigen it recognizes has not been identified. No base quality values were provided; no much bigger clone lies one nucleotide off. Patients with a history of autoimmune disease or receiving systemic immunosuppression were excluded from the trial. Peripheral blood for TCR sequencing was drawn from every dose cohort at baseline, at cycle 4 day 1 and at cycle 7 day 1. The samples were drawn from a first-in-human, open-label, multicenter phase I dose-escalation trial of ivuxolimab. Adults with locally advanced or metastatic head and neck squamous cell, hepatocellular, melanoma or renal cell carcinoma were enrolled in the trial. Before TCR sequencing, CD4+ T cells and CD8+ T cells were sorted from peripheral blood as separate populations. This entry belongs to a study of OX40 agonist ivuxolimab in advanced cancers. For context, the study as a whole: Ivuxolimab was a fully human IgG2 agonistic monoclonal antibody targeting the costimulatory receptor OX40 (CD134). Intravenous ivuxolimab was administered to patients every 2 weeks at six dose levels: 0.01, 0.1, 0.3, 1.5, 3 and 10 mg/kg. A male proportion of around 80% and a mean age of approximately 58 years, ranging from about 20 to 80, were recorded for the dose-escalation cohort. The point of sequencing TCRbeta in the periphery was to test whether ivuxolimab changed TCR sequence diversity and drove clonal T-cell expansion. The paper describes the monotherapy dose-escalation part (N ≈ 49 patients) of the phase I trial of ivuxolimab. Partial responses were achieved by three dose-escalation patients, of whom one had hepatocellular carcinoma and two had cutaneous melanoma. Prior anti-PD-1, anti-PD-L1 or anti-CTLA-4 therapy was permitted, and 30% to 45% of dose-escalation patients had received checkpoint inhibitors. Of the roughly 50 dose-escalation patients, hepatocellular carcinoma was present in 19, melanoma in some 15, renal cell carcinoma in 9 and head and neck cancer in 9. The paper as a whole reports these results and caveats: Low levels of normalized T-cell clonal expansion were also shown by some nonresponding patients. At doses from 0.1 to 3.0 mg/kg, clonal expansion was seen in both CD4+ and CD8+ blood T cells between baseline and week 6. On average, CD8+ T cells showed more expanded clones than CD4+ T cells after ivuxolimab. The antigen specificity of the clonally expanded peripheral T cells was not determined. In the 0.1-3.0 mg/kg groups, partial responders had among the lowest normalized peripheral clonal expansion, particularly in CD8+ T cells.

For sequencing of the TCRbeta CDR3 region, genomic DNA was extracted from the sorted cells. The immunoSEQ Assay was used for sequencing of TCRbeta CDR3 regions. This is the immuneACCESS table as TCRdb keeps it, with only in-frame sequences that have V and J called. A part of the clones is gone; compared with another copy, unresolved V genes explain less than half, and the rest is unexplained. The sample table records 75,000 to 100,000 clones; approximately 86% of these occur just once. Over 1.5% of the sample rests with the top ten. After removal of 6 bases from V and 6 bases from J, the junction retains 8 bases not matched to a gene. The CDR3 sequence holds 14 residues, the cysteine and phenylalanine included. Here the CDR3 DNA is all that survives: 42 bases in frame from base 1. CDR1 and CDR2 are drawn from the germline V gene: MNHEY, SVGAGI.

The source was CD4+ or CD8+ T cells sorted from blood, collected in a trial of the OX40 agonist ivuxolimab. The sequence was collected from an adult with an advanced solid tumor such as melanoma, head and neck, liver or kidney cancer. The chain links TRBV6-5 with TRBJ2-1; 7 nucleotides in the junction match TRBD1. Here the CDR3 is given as CASRPRGQSNEQFF. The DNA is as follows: TGTGCCAGCAGACCCCGGGGACAGAGCAATGAGCAGTTCTTC.